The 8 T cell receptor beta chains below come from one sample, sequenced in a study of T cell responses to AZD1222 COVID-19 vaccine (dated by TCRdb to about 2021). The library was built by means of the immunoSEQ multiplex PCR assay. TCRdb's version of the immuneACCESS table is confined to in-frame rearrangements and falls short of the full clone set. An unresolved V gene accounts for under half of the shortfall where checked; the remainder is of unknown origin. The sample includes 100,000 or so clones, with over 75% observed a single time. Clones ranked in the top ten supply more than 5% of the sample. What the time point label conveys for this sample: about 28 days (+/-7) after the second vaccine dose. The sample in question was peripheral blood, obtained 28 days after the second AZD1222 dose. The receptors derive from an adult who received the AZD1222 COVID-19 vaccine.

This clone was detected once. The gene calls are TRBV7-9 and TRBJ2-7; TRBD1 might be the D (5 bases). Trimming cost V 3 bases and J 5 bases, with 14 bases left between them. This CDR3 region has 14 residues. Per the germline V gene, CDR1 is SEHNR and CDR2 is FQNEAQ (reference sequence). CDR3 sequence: CASSFTREEDEQYF. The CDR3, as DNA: TGTGCCAGCAGCTTTACCAGGGAAGAGGACGAGCAGTACTTC.

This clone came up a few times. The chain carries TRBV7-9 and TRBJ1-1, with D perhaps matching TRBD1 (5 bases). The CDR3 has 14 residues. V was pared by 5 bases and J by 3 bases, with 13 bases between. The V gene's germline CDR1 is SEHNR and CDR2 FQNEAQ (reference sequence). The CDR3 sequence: CASSPVGPDTEAFF. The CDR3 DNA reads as TGTGCCAGCAGCCCAGTGGGGCCAGACACTGAAGCTTTCTTT.

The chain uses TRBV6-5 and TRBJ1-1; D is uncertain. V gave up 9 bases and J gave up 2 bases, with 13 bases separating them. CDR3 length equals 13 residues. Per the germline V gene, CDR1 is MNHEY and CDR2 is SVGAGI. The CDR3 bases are TGTGCCAGGGCTCCTCGGGATAACACTGAAGCTTTCTTT. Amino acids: CARAPRDNTEAFF.

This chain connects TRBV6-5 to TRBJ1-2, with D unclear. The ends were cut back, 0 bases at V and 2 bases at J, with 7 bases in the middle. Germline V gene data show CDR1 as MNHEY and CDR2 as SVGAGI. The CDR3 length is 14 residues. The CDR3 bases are TGTGCCAGCAGTTACTCGACAAAAAACTATGGCTACACCTTC. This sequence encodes CASSYSTKNYGYTF.

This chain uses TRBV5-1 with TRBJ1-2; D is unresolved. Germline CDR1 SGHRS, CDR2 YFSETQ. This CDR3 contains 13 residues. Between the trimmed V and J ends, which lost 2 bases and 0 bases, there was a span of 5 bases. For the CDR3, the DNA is TGCGCCAGCAGCTTATCCACTAACTATGGCTACACCTTC. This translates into CASSLSTNYGYTF.

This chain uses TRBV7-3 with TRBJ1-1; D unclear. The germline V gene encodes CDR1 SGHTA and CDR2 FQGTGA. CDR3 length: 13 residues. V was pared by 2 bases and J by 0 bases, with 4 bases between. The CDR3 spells CASSLLVNTEAFF. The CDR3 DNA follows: TGTGCCAGCAGCTTACTAGTGAACACTGAAGCTTTCTTT.

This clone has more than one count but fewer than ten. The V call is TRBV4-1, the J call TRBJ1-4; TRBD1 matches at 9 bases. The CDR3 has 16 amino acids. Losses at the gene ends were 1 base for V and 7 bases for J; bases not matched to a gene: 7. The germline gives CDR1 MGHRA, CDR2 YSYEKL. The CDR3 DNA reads TGCGCCAGCAGCCAAGGGGGAGGGACAGGGCGTGAAAAACTGTTTTTT. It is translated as CASSQGGGTGREKLFF.

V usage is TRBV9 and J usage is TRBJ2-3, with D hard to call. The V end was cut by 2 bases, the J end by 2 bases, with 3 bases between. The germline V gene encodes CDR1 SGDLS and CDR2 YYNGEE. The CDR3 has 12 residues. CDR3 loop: CASSVLTDTQYF. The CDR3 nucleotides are TGTGCCAGCAGCGTGCTCACAGATACGCAGTATTTT.